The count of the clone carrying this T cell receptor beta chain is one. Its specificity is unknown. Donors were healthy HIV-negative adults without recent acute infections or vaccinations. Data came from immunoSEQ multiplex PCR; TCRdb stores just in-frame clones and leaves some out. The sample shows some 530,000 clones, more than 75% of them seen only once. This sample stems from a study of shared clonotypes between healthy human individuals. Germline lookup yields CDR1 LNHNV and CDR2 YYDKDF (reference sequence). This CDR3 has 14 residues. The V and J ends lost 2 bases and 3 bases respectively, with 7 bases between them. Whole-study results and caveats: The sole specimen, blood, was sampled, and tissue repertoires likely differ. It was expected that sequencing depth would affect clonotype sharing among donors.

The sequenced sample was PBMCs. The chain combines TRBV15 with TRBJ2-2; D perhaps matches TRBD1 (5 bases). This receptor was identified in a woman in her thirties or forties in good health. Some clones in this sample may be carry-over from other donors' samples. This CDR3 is CATSRRRDTGELFF. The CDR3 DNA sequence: TGTGCCACCAGCAGACGCAGGGACACCGGGGAGCTGTTTTTT.